The 32 T cell receptor beta chains reported below all come from one sample, sequenced in a study of shared clonotypes between healthy human individuals. As defined, naive CD8 cells were CD45RO-negative and positively selected for CCR7, with terminally differentiated effector memory CD45RA+ cells excluded. Method: immunoSEQ multiplex PCR; TCRdb's copy keeps in-frame clones and lacks some. The repertoire includes roughly 550,000 clones, 95% of them detected once, and around 0.11% sits in the top ten. The sample was naive CD8+ T cells sorted from blood. The receptor source for this set is a woman in her 30s in good health.

The chain links TRBV25-1 to TRBJ1-4; no firm D call. Germline CDR1 and CDR2: MGHDK and SYGVNS. The CDR3 spans 12 residues. The ends were cut back, 6 bases at V and 4 bases at J, with 6 bases in the middle. The CDR3 here is CASSLINEKLFF. For the CDR3, the DNA is TGTGCCAGCAGCTTGATTAATGAAAAACTGTTTTTT.

The chain joins TRBV19 to TRBJ2-5; D is undetermined. In germline, CDR1 is LNHDA, CDR2 SQIVND (reference sequence). Trimming cost V 0 bases and J 5 bases, with 10 bases left between them. The CDR3 is 14 amino acids. CDR3 sequence (DNA): TGTGCCAGTAGTATAGATCGGCCCGAGGAGACCCAGTACTTC. This gives the protein CASSIDRPEETQYF.

This sequence joins TRBV19 and TRBJ2-1; tentatively, D is TRBD2 (6 bases). CDR1 is LNHDA, CDR2 SQIVND, per germline (reference sequence). This CDR3 region has 15 residues. V gave up 4 bases and J gave up 5 bases, with 15 bases separating them. For the CDR3, the DNA is TGTGCCAGTAGTACGCGGGACGGGCACCACAATGAGCAGTTCTTC. Residues: CASSTRDGHHNEQFF.

This clone was recorded only once. The chain employs TRBV19 and TRBJ1-1; D not resolved. This CDR3 spans 14 amino acids. Trimming pared 0 bases from V and 11 bases from J, leaving 16 bases between. Germline assignment: CDR1 LNHDA and CDR2 SQIVND (reference sequence). CDR3 protein: CASSIDLEGPRAFF. CDR3 DNA sequence: TGTGCCAGTAGTATAGATCTTGAGGGCCCAAGGGCTTTCTTT.

The genes are TRBV14 and TRBJ1-4, with no clear D. CDR3 size: 13 residues. CDR1 is SGHDN and CDR2 is FVKESK in the germline V gene. V gave up 4 bases and J gave up 2 bases, with 5 bases separating them. This chain's CDR3 is CASSLGTNEKLFF. As DNA, the CDR3 is TGTGCCAGCAGCCTAGGGACTAATGAAAAACTGTTTTTT.

This chain links TRBV18 with TRBJ1-5; no clear D gene. The CDR3 spans 13 residues. Germline CDR1 reads KGHSH; CDR2 reads LQKENI. Trimming shortened V by 3 bases and J by 6 bases, and 9 bases separated the two germline ends. In DNA, the CDR3 is TGTGCCAGCTCACCTGGAGGAGGTCAGCCCCAGCATTTT. Translating it yields CASSPGGGQPQHF.

The chain combines TRBV5-1 with TRBJ2-1; 10 bases agree with TRBD2. This CDR3 has 19 amino acids. Unmatched junction bases numbered 11, after V lost 2 bases and J lost 0 bases. Germline CDR1 SGHRS, CDR2 YFSETQ. CDR3 in amino acids: CASSFSPSGRLISYNEQFF. CDR3 nucleotides: TGCGCCAGCAGCTTTAGTCCTAGCGGGAGATTGATCTCCTACAATGAGCAGTTCTTC. The full variable domain, with the rest looked up from reference TRBV5-1 and TRBJ2-1, is KAGVTQTPRYLIKTRGQQVTLSCSPISGHRSVSWYQQTPGQGLQFLFEYFSETQRNKGNFPGRFSGRQFSNSRSEMNVSTLELGDSALYLCASSFSPSGRLISYNEQFFGPGTRLTVL.

The CDR3 DNA reads TGTGCCAGCAGCTATGGACCTGTCACCGGGGAGCTGTTTTTT. Its protein product is CASSYGPVTGELFF. This chain links TRBV7-6 with TRBJ2-2; D is unresolved. The germline V gene has CDR1 SGHVS and CDR2 FNYEAQ. The ends were cut back, 4 bases at V and 4 bases at J, with 10 bases in the middle. This CDR3 has 14 amino acids.

About this clone itself: This CDR3 is also generated by other DNA sequences in the sample. The chain joins TRBV6-6 to TRBJ2-7; D gene unclear. Germline V lookup: CDR1 MNHNY, CDR2 SVGAGI (reference sequence). V lost 0 bases and J lost 6, with 3 bases in between. The CDR3 is 11 amino acids. In DNA, the CDR3 is TGTGCCAGCAGTTACTCATCCGAGCAGTACTTC. Its protein is CASSYSSEQYF.

This clone was picked up one time. The rearrangement links TRBV27 to TRBJ2-5; TRBD1 aligns across 7 bases. The J call could be wrong; TRBJ2-7 is a better fit for the DNA end. The V gene's germline CDR1 is MNHEY and CDR2 SMNVEV (reference sequence). CDR3 length: 14 residues. CDR3 nucleotide sequence: TGTGCCAGCAGTTTACAGGGGGTTCCCTACGAGCAGTACTTC. Protein product: CASSLQGVPYEQYF.

The chain employs TRBV5-1 and TRBJ2-1; 13 bases fit TRBD2. Looked up from germline, CDR1 is SGHRS and CDR2 is YFSETQ. This CDR3 has 21 residues. Unmatched junction bases numbered 19, after V lost 0 bases and J lost 7 bases. The CDR3 here is CASSLARLAGGPEIVGNEQFF. The CDR3 nucleotides read TGCGCCAGCAGCTTGGCCCGACTAGCGGGAGGTCCGGAGATTGTAGGAAATGAGCAGTTCTTC.

This clone appeared once. The chain is built from TRBV5-5 and TRBJ2-7; D might be TRBD2 (6 bases). Trimming removed 4 bases from V and 3 bases from J, with 17 bases in between. CDR1 is SGHKS and CDR2 is YYEKEE in the germline V gene (reference sequence). There are 15 residues in the CDR3. Here the CDR3 reads CASSPTRGRDYEQYF. CDR3 in DNA: TGTGCCAGCAGCCCGACGCGGGGCAGGGACTACGAGCAGTACTTC.

This clone was detected a few times. The chain carries TRBV2 and TRBJ2-5, with 10 nucleotides matching TRBD2. V lost 1 base, J lost 5 bases, and 7 bases stayed unmatched. Germline CDR1 reads SNHLY; CDR2 reads FYNNEI. This CDR3 spans 16 amino acids. The DNA of the CDR3 is TGTGCCAGCAGTGAAGGGCTAGCGGGAGCTTTTGAGACCCAGTACTTC. It translates to CASSEGLAGAFETQYF.

A single count supports this clone. The chain is built from TRBV9 and TRBJ1-4; 10 positions agree with TRBD1. The CDR3 extends over 15 amino acids. Germline V lookup: CDR1 SGDLS, CDR2 YYNGEE. V dropped 3 bases and J dropped 5; count of bases not matched to a gene: 4. CDR3 residues: CASSAGTGDNEKLFF. The CDR3 region has the DNA TGTGCCAGCAGCGCCGGGACAGGGGACAATGAAAAACTGTTTTTT. The variable domain in full, completed from reference TRBV9 and TRBJ1-4, reads DSGVTQTPKHLITATGQRVTLRCSPRSGDLSVYWYQQSLDQGLQFLIQYYNGEERAKGNILERFSAQQFPDLHSELNLSSLELGDSALYFCASSAGTGDNEKLFFGSGTQLSVL.

The chain links TRBV7-6 to TRBJ2-6; no clear D. The CDR3 has 15 amino acids. Trimming shortened V by 5 bases and J by 0 bases, and 8 bases separated the two germline ends. The V gene's germline CDR1 is SGHVS and CDR2 FNYEAQ. CDR3 bases: TGTGCCAGCAGCGCGGATAACTCTGGGGCCAACGTCCTGACTTTC. This translates into CASSADNSGANVLTF.

The chain links TRBV28 to TRBJ1-1; no reliable D call. CDR1 and CDR2 from the germline V gene are MDHEN and SYDVKM. Trimming removed 6 bases from V and 5 bases from J, with 13 bases in between. This CDR3 is 13 amino acids long. CDR3 bases: TGTGCCAGCAGGGGAAGGTTGGGGACTGAAGCTTTCTTT. Protein: CASRGRLGTEAFF.

This chain connects TRBV5-6 to TRBJ2-7; D gene unclear. Germline V lookup: CDR1 SGHDT, CDR2 YYEEEE. The CDR3 sequence is 13 residues long. Trimming took 4 bases from V and 0 from J, leaving 8 bases between them. The chain's CDR3 is CASSQTSSYEQYF. CDR3 sequence (DNA): TGTGCCAGCAGCCAGACGAGCTCCTACGAGCAGTACTTC.

The rearrangement links TRBV29-1 to TRBJ2-5, with 7 positions matching TRBD2. This CDR3 region has 13 residues. Looked up from germline, CDR1 is SQVTM and CDR2 is ANQGSEA. V shed 3 bases and J 5 bases; nucleotides not matched to a gene: 6. CDR3 coding DNA: TGCAGCGTTGAGCGGCGGGAGTTGGAGACCCAGTACTTC. As protein: CSVERRELETQYF.

The chain uses TRBV27 and TRBJ2-7; D gene uncertain. The germline gives CDR1 MNHEY, CDR2 SMNVEV (reference sequence). The CDR3 extends over 14 amino acids. Trimming shortened V by 5 bases and J by 3 bases, and 14 bases separated the two germline ends. As DNA, the CDR3 is TGTGCCAGCAGTCTTAGAGAAAGGCTCTACGAGCAGTACTTC. This codes for CASSLRERLYEQYF.

The chain employs TRBV7-9 and TRBJ2-2, with D unclear. Looked up from germline, CDR1 is SEHNR and CDR2 is FQNEAQ (reference sequence). V lost 3 bases and J 6 bases, leaving 5 bases between the germline ends. There are 12 residues in the CDR3. The CDR3, as DNA: TGTGCCAGCAGCTTCCTCCCCGGGGAGCTGTTTTTT. Protein sequence: CASSFLPGELFF.

V and J are TRBV27 and TRBJ1-5; the D gene is possibly TRBD1 (5 bases). This CDR3 comprises 14 residues. CDR1 and CDR2 from the germline V gene are MNHEY and SMNVEV (reference sequence). Trimming cost V 2 bases and J 6 bases, with 11 bases left between them. This chain's CDR3 is CASSLRDGVQPQHF. The CDR3 nucleotides read TGTGCCAGCAGTTTAAGGGACGGGGTTCAGCCCCAGCATTTT.

J is TRBJ2-7 and V is TRBV6-6; 9 bases are shared with TRBD2. The length of the CDR3 is 14 residues. The junction had 10 bases not matched to a gene; V was cut back by 9 bases and J by 4 bases. From germline, CDR1 is MNHNY and CDR2 SVGAGI (reference sequence). CDR3 protein: CASGQTSGPYEQYF. CDR3 DNA: TGTGCCAGTGGGCAGACTAGCGGTCCATACGAGCAGTACTTC.

The gene calls are TRBV19 and TRBJ2-1; no firm D call. This CDR3 has 16 residues. Trimming removed 1 base at V and 0 bases at J, with 10 bases between. Germline CDR1 is LNHDA and CDR2 is SQIVND (reference sequence). CDR3 amino acids: CASSIVTMPSYNEQFF. For the CDR3, the DNA is TGTGCCAGTAGTATAGTCACCATGCCCTCCTACAATGAGCAGTTCTTC.

The chain links TRBV6-5 to TRBJ1-5, with 7 bases matching TRBD1. Germline CDR1 is MNHEY and CDR2 is SVGAGI. The V gene end was trimmed by 6 bases and the J gene end by 7 bases; junction bases not matched to a gene: 12. The CDR3 spans 15 residues. The CDR3 sequence: CASRSGQGVSQPQHF. DNA for the CDR3: TGTGCCAGCAGATCCGGGCAGGGGGTCTCCCAGCCCCAGCATTTT.

The chain combines TRBV27 with TRBJ2-1; 15 bases line up with TRBD2. The CDR3 has 18 amino acids. Looked up from germline, CDR1 is MNHEY and CDR2 is SMNVEV (reference sequence). V shed 5 bases and J 3 bases; nucleotides not matched to a gene: 8. The CDR3 DNA follows: TGTGCCAGCAGTCCACGGACTAGCGGGAGGGGAAGCTACAATGAGCAGTTCTTC. Translation: CASSPRTSGRGSYNEQFF.

The chain combines TRBV19 with TRBJ2-3; D remains ambiguous. The CDR3 is 14 residues long. Germline V gene sequence: CDR1 LNHDA, CDR2 SQIVND (reference sequence). V was pared by 1 base and J by 3 bases, with 8 bases between. CDR3 DNA: TGTGCCAGTAGTATAGGAGCTGGGACAGATACGCAGTATTTT. As protein: CASSIGAGTDTQYF.

The V and J genes are TRBV4-1 and TRBJ2-1, with D maybe TRBD2 (6 bases). Deletions cut 1 base from V and 7 bases from J, with 14 bases between. Germline V lookup: CDR1 MGHRA, CDR2 YSYEKL. CDR3 length equals 15 residues. The CDR3 loop reads CASSQAPGASNEQFF. In DNA, the CDR3 is TGCGCCAGCAGCCAAGCCCCGGGAGCCTCTAATGAGCAGTTCTTC.

J is TRBJ2-7 and V is TRBV9; TRBD2 matches 7 bases. Germline V gene lookup returns CDR1 SGDLS and CDR2 YYNGEE. V dropped 2 bases and J dropped 3; count of bases not matched to a gene: 14. CDR3 length: 17 amino acids. As DNA, the CDR3 is TGTGCCAGCAGCGTGACCGTGGGGACTACTTGCGTCTACGAGCAGTACTTC. Protein product: CASSVTVGTTCVYEQYF.

Points on this clone: Other nucleotide sequences in the sample specify the same CDR3. The rearrangement joins TRBV6-5 to TRBJ1-5; D perhaps matches TRBD1 (5 bases). V was shortened by 2 bases and J by 6 bases, with 11 bases between the two germline ends. The CDR3 contains 14 residues. The germline V gene has CDR1 MNHEY and CDR2 SVGAGI. The CDR3 loop is CASSYGGGGQPQHF. CDR3 DNA: TGTGCCAGCAGTTACGGGGGAGGAGGTCAGCCCCAGCATTTT.

The rearrangement links TRBV4-1 to TRBJ2-4, with D maybe TRBD1 (5 bases). This CDR3 comprises 16 residues. Germline CDR1 reads MGHRA; CDR2 reads YSYEKL. V lost 1 base, J lost 2 bases, and 12 bases lay in between. The CDR3 sequence: CASSQGPDITKNIQYF. CDR3 in DNA: TGCGCCAGCAGCCAAGGGCCGGACATTACCAAAAACATTCAGTACTTC.

The chain links TRBV19 to TRBJ2-1; D is uncertain. The CDR3 contains 11 residues. Trimming removed 3 bases at V and 8 bases at J, with 5 bases between. CDR1 and CDR2 from the germline V gene are LNHDA and SQIVND (reference sequence). This CDR3 is CASSIEDEQFF. The DNA for the CDR3 is TGTGCCAGTAGTATTGAGGATGAGCAGTTCTTC.

In the case of this clone: Other DNA variants within this sample encode the same CDR3. V is TRBV27 and J is TRBJ1-2, with 7 bases aligning to TRBD1. There are 13 residues in the CDR3. V shed 3 bases, J shed 4 bases, and the junction held 2 bases outside the gene matches. CDR1 MNHEY and CDR2 SMNVEV come from the germline V gene (reference sequence). The CDR3 sequence is CASSLGQSYGYTF. CDR3 nucleotides: TGTGCCAGCAGTTTGGGACAGTCCTATGGCTACACCTTC.